These 4 T cell receptor beta chains originate from one sample sequenced in a study of T cell changes during pregnancy in multiple sclerosis (dated by TCRdb to between 2017 and 2020). The protocol used for the library was the immunoSEQ multiplex PCR assay. In TCRdb, the immuneACCESS table is reduced to in-frame sequences with V and J assigned. These tables do not hold every clone; where another copy was compared, an unresolved V gene accounts for under half, and the others remain unexplained. The table for this sample lists tens of thousands of clones; just under 90% of them were counted only once. The ten top clones hold 0.89% of the sample. The material was peripheral blood, obtained in the first trimester of pregnancy. The receptors originated from a female donor in good health, enrolled as a control in a pregnancy study.

This chain uses TRBV12-5 with TRBJ2-1; TRBD1 matches 8 bases. With 0 bases clipped from V and 6 bases from J, the junction kept 7 bases outside the gene matches. The CDR3 spans 16 residues. Per germline, CDR1 LGHNT and CDR2 FRNRAP. As DNA, the CDR3 is TGTGCTAGTGGTTTGGTACTGACAGGGGAGGTCAATGAGCAGTTCTTC. It translates to CASGLVLTGEVNEQFF. Full variable domain (outside the CDR3, taken from reference TRBV12-5 and TRBJ2-1): DARVTQTPRHKVTEMGQEVTMRCQPILGHNTVFWYRQTMMQGLELLAYFRNRAPLDDSGMPKDRFSAEMPDATLATLKIQPSEPRDSAVYFCASGLVLTGEVNEQFFGPGTRLTVL.

The chain uses TRBV18 and TRBJ1-2; the D gene is possibly TRBD1 (6 bases). Trimming stripped 2 bases from V and 7 bases from J, with 26 bases between. Germline CDR1 and CDR2: KGHSH and LQKENI. The CDR3 is 18 residues long. The CDR3 bases are TGTGCCAGCTCACCAGCGGCCCCGGGGGCCTTCGCGGGAGGTGGCTACACCTTC. This translates into CASSPAAPGAFAGGGYTF.

The CDR3 region has the DNA TGTGCCAGCAGTTCTCCTGGGACAGGGTACGAGCAGTACTTC. It encodes CASSSPGTGYEQYF. J is TRBJ2-7 and V is TRBV28, with 9 nucleotides matching TRBD1. CDR3 length: 14 amino acids. Germline lookup yields CDR1 MDHEN and CDR2 SYDVKM. V lost 4 bases, J lost 4 bases, and 5 bases stayed unmatched.

The chain recombines TRBV5-5 with TRBJ2-7; D may be TRBD1 (6 bases). The CDR3 loop spans 15 amino acids. V was trimmed by 2 bases and J by 3 bases, leaving 15 bases between them. Germline V CDR1 and CDR2: SGHKS, YYEKEE (reference sequence). The CDR3 protein is CASSLRTASYYEQYF. For the CDR3, the DNA is TGTGCCAGCAGCTTACGGACAGCTTCTTACTACGAGCAGTACTTC.